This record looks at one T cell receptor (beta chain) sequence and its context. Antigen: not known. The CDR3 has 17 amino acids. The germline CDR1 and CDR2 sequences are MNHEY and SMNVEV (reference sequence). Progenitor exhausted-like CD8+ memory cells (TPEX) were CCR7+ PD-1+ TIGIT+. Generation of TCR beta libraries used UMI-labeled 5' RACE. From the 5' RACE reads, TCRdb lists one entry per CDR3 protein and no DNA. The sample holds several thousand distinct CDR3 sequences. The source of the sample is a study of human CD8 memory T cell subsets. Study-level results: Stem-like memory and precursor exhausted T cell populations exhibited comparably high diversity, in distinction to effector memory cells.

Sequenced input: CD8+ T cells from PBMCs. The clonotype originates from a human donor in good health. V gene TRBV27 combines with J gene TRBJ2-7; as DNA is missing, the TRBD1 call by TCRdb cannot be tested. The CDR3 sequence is CASSLWAGRGMGNEQYF.